This TCR beta chain was captured in a study of CD8+ T cells in alopecia areata. Study-wide context: Tofacitinib treatment spanned 6 to 18 months, with 6 months off drug afterward.

After isolation, RNA underwent reverse transcription to generate cDNA as the sequencing template. Profiled with immunoSEQ multiplex PCR; TCRdb holds only in-frame clones, not every one. The data contain about 270,000 clones, about 62% of them seen just once; the ten biggest clones take up about 0.89%. Germline trimming cut 0 bases from V and 5 bases from J; bases unmatched to any gene: 5. Per the germline V gene, CDR1 is SGHVS and CDR2 is FQNEAQ. This CDR3 region has 17 residues. A note on this clone: The antigen remains unidentified.

Treatment defined: oral pan-JAK inhibitor, 5-10 mg twice daily. Study findings and constraints: One nonresponder leaves baseline CD8+ expansion's link to response uncertain. On tofacitinib, scalp and blood still held many of the expanded lesional clones.

This receptor was identified in a human donor with alopecia areata. Specimen: CD4+ T cells sorted from blood, collected between weeks 51 and 52, from a patient treated with tofacitinib. The chain carries TRBV7-8 and TRBJ2-3; 13 positions agree with TRBD2. The CDR3 is CASSLATSGGAGDTQYF. CDR3 nucleotides: TGTGCCAGCAGCTTAGCAACTAGCGGGGGGGCAGGAGATACGCAGTATTTT.